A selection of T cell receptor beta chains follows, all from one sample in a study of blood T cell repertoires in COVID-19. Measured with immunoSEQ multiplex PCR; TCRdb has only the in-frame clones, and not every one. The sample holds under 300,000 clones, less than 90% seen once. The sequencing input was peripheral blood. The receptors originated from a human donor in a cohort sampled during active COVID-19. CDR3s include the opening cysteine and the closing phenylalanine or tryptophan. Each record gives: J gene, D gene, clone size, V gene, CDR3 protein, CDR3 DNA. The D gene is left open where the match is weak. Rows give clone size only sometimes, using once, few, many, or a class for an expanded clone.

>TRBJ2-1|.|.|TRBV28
CASSLPFNEQFF
TGTGCCAGCAGTCTCCCCTTCAATGAGCAGTTCTTC
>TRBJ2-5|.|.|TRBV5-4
CASSFGSREETQYF
TGTGCCAGCAGCTTCGGGAGTAGGGAAGAGACCCAGTACTTC
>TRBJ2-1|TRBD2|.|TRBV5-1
CARTGGEQFF
TGCGCCAGGACGGGAGGTGAGCAGTTCTTC
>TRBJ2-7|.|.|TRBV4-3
CASSLEWKGTYEQYF
TGCGCCAGCAGCCTCGAATGGAAGGGGACCTACGAGCAGTACTTC
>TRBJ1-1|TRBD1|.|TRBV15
CATSRKAGGWGNTEAFF
TGTGCCACCAGCAGAAAGGCAGGGGGCTGGGGAAACACTGAAGCTTTCTTT
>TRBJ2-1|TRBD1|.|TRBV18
CASSPDRVNEQFF
TGTGCCAGCTCACCGGACAGGGTGAATGAGCAGTTCTTC
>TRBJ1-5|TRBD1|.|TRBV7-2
CASSLDRFQPQHF
TGTGCCAGCAGCTTGGACAGGTTTCAGCCCCAGCATTTT
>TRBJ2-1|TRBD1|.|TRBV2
CASSLDRGGGNEQFF
TGTGCCAGCAGTCTGGACAGGGGCGGGGGTAATGAGCAGTTCTTC
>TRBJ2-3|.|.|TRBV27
CASSLWAGSTGTDTQYF
TGTGCCAGCAGTTTATGGGCAGGGTCGACCGGCACAGATACGCAGTATTTT
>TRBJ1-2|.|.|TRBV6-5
CASRITGNYGYTF
TGTGCCAGCAGAATTACGGGGAACTATGGCTACACCTTC
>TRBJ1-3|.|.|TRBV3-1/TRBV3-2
CASSQGPRGTGNTIYF
TGTGCCAGCAGCCAAGGGCCCCGGGGGACTGGAAACACCATATATTTT
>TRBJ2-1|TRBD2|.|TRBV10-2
CASSTGTSGTNEQFF
TGCGCCAGCAGTACCGGGACTAGCGGCACCAATGAGCAGTTCTTC
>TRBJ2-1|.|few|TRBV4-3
CASSRLGSSYNEQFF
TGCGCCAGCAGCCGTCTAGGGAGCTCCTACAATGAGCAGTTCTTC
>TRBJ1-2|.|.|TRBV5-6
CASSLTGLYGYTF
TGTGCCAGCAGCTTGACTGGTCTGTATGGCTACACCTTC
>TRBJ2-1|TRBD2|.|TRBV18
CASSLRTRDLNEQFF
TGTGCCAGCTCACTCCGGACTAGGGACCTCAATGAGCAGTTCTTC
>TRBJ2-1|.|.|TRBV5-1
CATRRDTNNEQFF
TGCGCCACCCGACGGGACACTAACAATGAGCAGTTCTTC
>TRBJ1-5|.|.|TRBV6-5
CASSYRFTGSNQPQHF
TGTGCCAGCAGTTATAGATTCACAGGGTCCAATCAGCCCCAGCATTTT
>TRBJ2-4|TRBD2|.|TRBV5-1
CASSLAGSGGKNIQYF
TGCGCCAGCAGCTTGGCGGGTAGCGGGGGCAAAAACATTCAGTACTTC
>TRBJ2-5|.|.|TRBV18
CASSIQTTYQETQYF
TGTGCCAGCTCGATTCAGACTACATACCAAGAGACCCAGTACTTC
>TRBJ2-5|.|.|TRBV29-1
CSVSRGETQYF
TGCAGCGTTTCAAGGGGGGAGACCCAGTACTTC
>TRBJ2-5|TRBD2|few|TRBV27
CASSPIAGVSETQYF
TGTGCCAGCAGTCCGATAGCGGGAGTCTCAGAGACCCAGTACTTC
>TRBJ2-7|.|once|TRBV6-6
CASRQQGFEQYF
TGTGCCAGCAGGCAGCAGGGGTTTGAGCAGTACTTC
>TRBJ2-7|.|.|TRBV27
CASSFRGLPPGTYEQYF
TGTGCCAGCAGTTTTAGGGGTCTACCCCCTGGGACCTACGAGCAGTACTTC
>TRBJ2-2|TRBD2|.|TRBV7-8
CASSLGLAGSQGNTGELFF
TGTGCCAGCAGCTTGGGACTAGCGGGTTCCCAGGGGAACACCGGGGAGCTGTTTTTT
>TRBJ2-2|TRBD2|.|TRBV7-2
CASSLGLAGGSTGELFF
TGTGCCAGCAGCTTAGGACTAGCGGGAGGTTCTACCGGGGAGCTGTTTTTT
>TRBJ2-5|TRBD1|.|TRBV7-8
CASSYGTEISQYF
TGTGCCAGCAGTTACGGGACAGAGATTTCCCAGTACTTC
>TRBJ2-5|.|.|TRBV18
CASSLTGTHQETQYF
TGTGCCAGCTCACTTACCGGGACTCATCAAGAGACCCAGTACTTC
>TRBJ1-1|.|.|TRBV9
CASSPAPGGTEAFF
TGTGCCAGCAGCCCTGCCCCCGGCGGCACTGAAGCTTTCTTT
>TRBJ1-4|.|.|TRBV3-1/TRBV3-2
CASSQAGGEKLFF
TGTGCCAGCAGCCAAGCAGGAGGCGAAAAACTGTTTTTT
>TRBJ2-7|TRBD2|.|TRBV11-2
CASSTKLAGLREQYF
TGTGCCAGCAGCACCAAACTAGCGGGCCTACGGGAGCAGTACTTC
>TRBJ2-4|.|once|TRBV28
CASSFGDSQYF
TGTGCCAGCAGTTTTGGGGACTCCCAGTACTTC
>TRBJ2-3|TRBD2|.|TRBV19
CASRPPSGREGTDTQYF
TGTGCCAGTAGACCCCCCTCCGGGCGGGAGGGGACAGATACGCAGTATTTT
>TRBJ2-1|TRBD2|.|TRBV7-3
CASSFRPGLAVNNEQFF
TGTGCCAGCAGCTTTAGACCGGGACTAGCGGTCAACAATGAGCAGTTCTTC
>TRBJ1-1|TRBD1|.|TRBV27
CASMPQGGIEAFF
TGTGCCAGCATGCCCCAGGGGGGAATTGAAGCTTTCTTT
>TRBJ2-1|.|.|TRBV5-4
CASSLAERVVEFF
TGTGCCAGCAGCTTGGCTGAGAGGGTAGTTGAGTTCTTC
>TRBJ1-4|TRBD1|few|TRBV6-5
CASSYSTQGREKLFF
TGTGCCAGCAGTTACTCGACACAGGGGCGTGAAAAACTGTTTTTT
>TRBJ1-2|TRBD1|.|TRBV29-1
CSASDRANYGYTF
TGCAGCGCTTCCGACAGGGCTAACTATGGCTACACCTTC
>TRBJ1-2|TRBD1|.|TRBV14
CASSQTFIRTGASGYTF
TGTGCCAGCAGCCAAACATTTATACGGACAGGAGCTTCTGGCTACACCTTC